The clone carrying this T cell receptor (beta chain) occurred once. What it recognizes is unknown. This entry belongs to a study of T cell clonotyping in hematopoietic cell transplantation. Points from the study as a whole: Recipient TCR diversity dropped after transplant; expanded clonotypes rose from day 30 to 180.

Clones were read by immunoSEQ multiplex PCR, and TCRdb kept only the in-frame ones, dropping some. The data hold 25,000 to 35,000 clones, with just over 90% observed a single time. Time point described: recipient sample about 28 days before transplant, after cytoreduction. This sequence originates from a man aged 50 to 60 with acute myeloid leukemia. Some clones in this sample may be carry-over from other donors' samples. The specimen comprised peripheral blood mononuclear cells, sampled before stem cell transplant.

This chain's CDR3 is CASSQSKIQYF. DNA of the CDR3: TGTGCCAGCAGCCAATCCAAGATCCAGTACTTC. The gene calls are TRBV5-6 and TRBJ2-5; D gene ambiguous. Trimming removed 4 bases from V and 10 bases from J, with 11 bases in between. Germline CDR1 reads SGHDT; CDR2 reads YYEEEE. The CDR3 has 11 residues.